The present entry profiles one TCR beta chain with its context. The data stem from a study of blood T cell repertoires in COVID-19. Turning to the study itself: Italy, Spain and the United States were the sources of the convalescent and acute COVID-19 samples.

Those enrolled, adults aged roughly 18 to 95 years, came from roughly 23 US areas. There are 16 residues in the CDR3. Trimming cost V 0 bases and J 3 bases; bases outside gene matches: 6. The germline CDR1 and CDR2 sequences are SGDLS and YYNGEE. Using immunoSEQ multiplex PCR, the repertoire was profiled, and TCRdb retains in-frame clones only, with some absent. The sample has more than 200,000 clones; 88% are singletons. The TCR comes from a woman aged 25 to 45 who had been exposed to COVID-19. Sequencing was performed on PBMCs or T cells enriched from blood (not recorded which). The chain has TRBV9 and TRBJ2-1; 7 nucleotides agree with TRBD2. This CDR3 is CASSVARAGLYNEQFF. The DNA of the CDR3 is TGTGCCAGCAGCGTAGCTCGAGCGGGGCTCTACAATGAGCAGTTCTTC.